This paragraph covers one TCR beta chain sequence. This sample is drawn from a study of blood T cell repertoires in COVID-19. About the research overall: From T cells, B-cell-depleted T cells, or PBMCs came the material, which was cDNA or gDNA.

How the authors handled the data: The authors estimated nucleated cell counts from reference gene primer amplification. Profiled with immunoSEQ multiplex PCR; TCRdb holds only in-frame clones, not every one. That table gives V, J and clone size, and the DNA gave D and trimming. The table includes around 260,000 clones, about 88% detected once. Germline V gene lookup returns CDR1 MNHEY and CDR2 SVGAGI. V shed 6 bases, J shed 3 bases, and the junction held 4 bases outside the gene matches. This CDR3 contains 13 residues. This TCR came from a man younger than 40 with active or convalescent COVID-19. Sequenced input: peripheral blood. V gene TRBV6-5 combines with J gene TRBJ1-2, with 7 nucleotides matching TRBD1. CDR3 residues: CASRRGTDYGYTF. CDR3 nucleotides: TGTGCCAGCAGGCGCGGGACAGACTATGGCTACACCTTC.